What follows are 26 T cell receptor beta chains derived from one specimen sequenced in a study of monozygotic twins with cystic fibrosis. Repertoires were generated with immunoSEQ multiplex PCR, while TCRdb's copy carries only in-frame clones and drops some. The sample shows about 32,000 clones, approximately 96% of them seen only once. The sequenced sample consisted of blood. Receptors were obtained from a girl aged 2 to 9 with cystic fibrosis.

The chain joins TRBV4-1 to TRBJ2-7, with 7 bases matching TRBD2. This CDR3 spans 15 amino acids. Germline V gives CDR1 MGHRA, CDR2 YSYEKL. Losses at the gene ends were 6 bases for V and 6 bases for J; bases not matched to a gene: 14. CDR3 sequence: CASSAVGAGVLEQYF. As DNA, the CDR3 is TGCGCCAGCAGTGCCGTCGGGGCGGGAGTCCTCGAGCAGTACTTC.

This clone showed up just once. This sequence joins TRBV5-4 and TRBJ2-1; D not certain. V dropped 1 base and J dropped 7 bases, with 3 bases sitting between them. The CDR3 runs to 11 residues. The V gene's germline CDR1 is SGHNT and CDR2 YYREEE (reference sequence). Here the CDR3 reads CASSLPNEQFF. Here the CDR3 DNA reads TGTGCCAGCAGCTTGCCAAATGAGCAGTTCTTC.

J is TRBJ2-5 and V is TRBV5-6, with 10 nucleotides matching TRBD1. J gave up 5 bases and V 4 bases, and 11 bases lay outside the gene matches. This CDR3 has 16 residues. Per germline, CDR1 SGHDT and CDR2 YYEEEE. In DNA form, the CDR3 reads TGTGCCAGCAGCACTACTGACAGGGGGCGCCTCGAGACCCAGTACTTC. Amino acid sequence: CASSTTDRGRLETQYF.

The chain combines TRBV5-1 with TRBJ2-3; D remains ambiguous. Germline values: CDR1 SGHRS, CDR2 YFSETQ. The ends were cut back, 4 bases at V and 1 base at J, with 13 bases in the middle. The CDR3 is 15 residues long. The CDR3 nucleotides are TGCGCCAGCAGCCAACTCCGACCTCGCACAGATACGCAGTATTTT. Translating gives CASSQLRPRTDTQYF.

This clone was seen a single time. The chain joins TRBV2 to TRBJ2-2; possible D gene TRBD2, 5 bases. The CDR3 runs to 14 residues. Trimming shortened V by 3 bases and J by 6 bases, and 11 bases separated the two germline ends. Germline CDR1 SNHLY, CDR2 FYNNEI. The CDR3 nucleotides read TGTGCCAGCAGTGATGTCGGGGATCCCGGGGAGCTGTTTTTT. This translates into CASSDVGDPGELFF.

The chain uses TRBV30 and TRBJ2-3, with D unclear. Trimming stripped 3 bases from V and 2 bases from J, with 3 bases between. Germline V gene lookup returns CDR1 GTSNPN and CDR2 SVGIG (reference sequence). The CDR3 length is 11 residues. The CDR3 loop is CAWSPTDTQYF. The CDR3 nucleotides are TGTGCCTGGAGCCCCACAGATACGCAGTATTTT. Together with reference TRBV30 and TRBJ2-3, the CDR3 gives the full variable domain: SQTIHQWPATLVQPVGSPLSLECTVEGTSNPNLYWYRQAAGRGLQLLFYSVGIGQISSEVPQNLSASRPQDRQFILSSKKLLLSDSGFYLCAWSPTDTQYFGPGTRLTVL.

This clone has just one count. The chain joins TRBV6-6 to TRBJ2-5; possible D gene TRBD1, 5 bases. This CDR3 spans 14 amino acids. V dropped 2 bases and J dropped 5 bases, with 12 bases sitting between them. Looked up from germline, CDR1 is MNHNY and CDR2 is SVGAGI (reference sequence). CDR3 sequence: CASSYRGGGETQYF. The CDR3 DNA sequence: TGTGCCAGCAGTTACAGGGGCGGTGGGGAGACCCAGTACTTC.

DNA for the CDR3: TGTGCCAGTAGTTTCCGGGACACGGGTCAGCCCCAGCATTTT. Translating it yields CASSFRDTGQPQHF. The chain employs TRBV19 and TRBJ1-5, with D perhaps TRBD1 (6 bases). The CDR3 totals 14 residues. With 5 bases removed from V and 6 bases from J, the gap between germline ends came to 14 bases. Germline values: CDR1 LNHDA, CDR2 SQIVND (reference sequence). The full variable domain, completed using reference TRBV19 and TRBJ1-5, is DGGITQSPKYLFRKEGQNVTLSCEQNLNHDAMYWYRQDPGQGLRLIYYSQIVNDFQKGDIAEGYSVSREKKESFPLTVTSAQKNPTAFYLCASSFRDTGQPQHFGDGTRLSIL.

The CDR3 reads CASSRDRPNEAFF. The CDR3 DNA reads TGTGCCAGCTCGAGGGACAGGCCTAATGAAGCTTTCTTT. The chain couples TRBV18 to TRBJ1-1, with TRBD1 matching over 8 bases. With V trimmed by 6 bases and J by 7 bases, 7 bases remained unmatched. The CDR3 is 13 residues long. CDR1 KGHSH and CDR2 LQKENI come from the germline V gene.

V usage is TRBV5-5 and J usage is TRBJ2-7; D call uncertain. Germline CDR1 is SGHKS and CDR2 is YYEKEE (reference sequence). The V end was cut by 1 base, the J end by 6 bases, with 17 bases between. The CDR3 has 15 amino acids. For the CDR3, the DNA is TGTGCCAGCAGCTTGCAGCCAACAATATCTCCCGAGCAGTACTTC. It codes for CASSLQPTISPEQYF. Filled out from reference TRBV5-5 and TRBJ2-7, the complete variable domain reads DAGVTQSPTHLIKTRGQQVTLRCSPISGHKSVSWYQQVLGQGPQFIFQYYEKEERGRGNFPDRFSARQFPNYSSELNVNALLLGDSALYLCASSLQPTISPEQYFGPGTRLTVT.

The J gene is TRBJ2-2, the V gene TRBV2; 9 positions match TRBD1. The CDR3 totals 15 residues. Germline CDR1 SNHLY, CDR2 FYNNEI. V was clipped by 6 bases and J by 3 bases; unmatched bases: 5. CDR3 loop: CASSAQGADTGELFF. The CDR3 DNA sequence: TGTGCCAGCAGCGCACAGGGGGCCGACACCGGGGAGCTGTTTTTT.

The V call is TRBV28, the J call TRBJ2-2; D gene unclear. Trimming shortened V by 7 bases and J by 4 bases, and 10 bases separated the two germline ends. This CDR3 comprises 13 residues. Germline V gene data show CDR1 as MDHEN and CDR2 as SYDVKM. CDR3: CASIGSGTGELFF. The CDR3 nucleotides read TGTGCCAGCATAGGTTCTGGCACCGGGGAGCTGTTTTTT.

The gene calls are TRBV2 and TRBJ2-3; 13 bases align to TRBD2. Germline values: CDR1 SNHLY, CDR2 FYNNEI. This CDR3 contains 16 residues. V trimming: 6 bases; J trimming: 3 bases; junction bases outside the gene matches: 6. The CDR3 DNA sequence: TGTGCCAGCAGACTAGCGGGAGGGCCCTCGACAGATACGCAGTATTTT. This translates into CASRLAGGPSTDTQYF.

The chain recombines TRBV5-4 with TRBJ1-5; D uncertain. Trimming shortened V by 0 bases and J by 3 bases, and 7 bases separated the two germline ends. The CDR3 is 14 amino acids. Germline CDR1 SGHNT, CDR2 YYREEE (reference sequence). CDR3 in amino acids: CASSLGPLNQPQHF. CDR3 DNA: TGTGCCAGCAGCTTGGGCCCCCTCAATCAGCCCCAGCATTTT.

This chain joins TRBV4-1 and TRBJ2-1, with 8 bases that match TRBD1. CDR3 size: 14 residues. V gave up 4 bases and J gave up 6 bases; unmatched junction bases: 5. From germline, CDR1 is MGHRA and CDR2 YSYEKL. CDR3 region: CASSRTRGLNEQFF. The CDR3 coding sequence is TGCGCCAGCAGCCGGACCAGGGGGCTCAATGAGCAGTTCTTC.

This clone turned up a few times. V and J are TRBV19 and TRBJ1-1, with D unresolved. This CDR3 is built from 14 residues. V was clipped by 5 bases and J by 10 bases, with 20 bases between them. Germline CDR1 LNHDA, CDR2 SQIVND (reference sequence). CDR3 region: CASSPLGGSAGAFF. In DNA, the CDR3 is TGTGCCAGTAGTCCCCTAGGCGGATCCGCAGGAGCTTTCTTT. The entire variable domain, with the rest obtained from reference TRBV19 and TRBJ1-1, is as follows: DGGITQSPKYLFRKEGQNVTLSCEQNLNHDAMYWYRQDPGQGLRLIYYSQIVNDFQKGDIAEGYSVSREKKESFPLTVTSAQKNPTAFYLCASSPLGGSAGAFFGQGTRLTVV.

V usage is TRBV28 and J usage is TRBJ1-2, with D possibly being TRBD1 (5 bases). Germline V gene lookup returns CDR1 MDHEN and CDR2 SYDVKM. The CDR3 has 15 amino acids. V was pared by 6 bases and J by 2 bases, with 16 bases between. The CDR3 DNA sequence: TGTGCCAGCAGACAGGTAGGGGACGGAAACTATGGCTACACCTTC. Translation gives CASRQVGDGNYGYTF.

This clone occurred once. J is TRBJ2-7 and V is TRBV27; 8 bases align to TRBD1. Germline V gene sequence: CDR1 MNHEY, CDR2 SMNVEV (reference sequence). The V and J ends lost 5 bases and 2 bases, in that order; junction bases with no gene match: 8. CDR3 size: 15 residues. The CDR3 sequence: CASSPVAQGAYEQYF. As DNA, the CDR3 is TGTGCCAGCAGTCCCGTTGCACAGGGGGCCTACGAGCAGTACTTC.

The CDR3 region is CASSLEGRGNTEAFF. The CDR3, as DNA: TGTGCCAGCAGTTTAGAGGGCAGGGGGAACACTGAAGCTTTCTTT. This chain links TRBV27 with TRBJ1-1, with D maybe TRBD1 (6 bases). Trimming stripped 2 bases from V and 1 base from J, with 11 bases between. Germline loops: CDR1 MNHEY, CDR2 SMNVEV (reference sequence). The CDR3 is 15 residues long.

The rearrangement joins TRBV19 to TRBJ1-1; D remains ambiguous. Germline assignment: CDR1 LNHDA and CDR2 SQIVND (reference sequence). V shed 3 bases and J shed 0 bases, with 11 bases lying between them. This CDR3 is built from 15 residues. The CDR3 sequence: CASSMIGNMNTEAFF. CDR3 bases: TGTGCCAGTAGTATGATCGGGAACATGAACACTGAAGCTTTCTTT.

J is TRBJ2-1 and V is TRBV2; perhaps TRBD2 as D (6 bases). Germline V gives CDR1 SNHLY, CDR2 FYNNEI. The ends were cut back, 6 bases at V and 0 bases at J, with 12 bases in the middle. The CDR3 is made up of 15 amino acids. As DNA, the CDR3 is TGTGCCAGCAGACGGGACTCGAGCTCCTACAATGAGCAGTTCTTC. This codes for CASRRDSSSYNEQFF. Full variable domain (rest looked up from reference TRBV2 and TRBJ2-1): EPEVTQTPSHQVTQMGQEVILRCVPISNHLYFYWYRQILGQKVEFLVSFYNNEISEKSEIFDDQFSVERPDGSNFTLKIRSTKLEDSAMYFCASRRDSSSYNEQFFGPGTRLTVL.

This chain links TRBV10-2 with TRBJ2-5, with D tentatively TRBD1 or TRBD2 (5 bases each). V lost 7 bases and J lost 5, with 17 bases in between. Germline assignment: CDR1 WSHSY and CDR2 SAAADI. This CDR3 spans 14 amino acids. The CDR3 nucleotides are TGCGCCAGCACCACGGGGCCCCCCGCGGAGACCCAGTACTTC. Translated, it gives CASTTGPPAETQYF.

The chain carries TRBV9 and TRBJ2-2; D tentatively fits TRBD1 or TRBD2 (5 bases each). V dropped 7 bases and J dropped 2 bases, with 12 bases sitting between them. This CDR3 spans 14 amino acids. The V gene's germline CDR1 is SGDLS and CDR2 YYNGEE. CDR3 coding DNA: TGTGCCAGCCACACGGGACCTAACACCGGGGAGCTGTTTTTT. This translates into CASHTGPNTGELFF.

This clone has only one observation. The chain carries TRBV5-4 and TRBJ2-2, with D unclear. V was shortened by 6 bases and J by 0 bases, with 15 bases between the two germline ends. Germline-derived CDR1 and CDR2 are SGHNT and YYREEE (reference sequence). The CDR3 is made up of 16 amino acids. The CDR3 nucleotides read TGTGCCAGCACCCCCACGGGTTCCGCGAACACCGGGGAGCTGTTTTTT. Protein sequence: CASTPTGSANTGELFF. Full variable domain (rest looked up from reference TRBV5-4 and TRBJ2-2): ETGVTQSPTHLIKTRGQQVTLRCSSQSGHNTVSWYQQALGQGPQFIFQYYREEENGRGNFPPRFSGLQFPNYSSELNVNALELDDSALYLCASTPTGSANTGELFFGEGSRLTVL.

CDR3: CAQSSGFRDEQYF. CDR3 nucleotide sequence: TGTGCCCAGAGTTCGGGGTTTAGGGACGAGCAGTACTTC. J is TRBJ2-7 and V is TRBV30, with TRBD2 as a possible D gene (5 bases). The CDR3 has 13 amino acids. Trimming took 8 bases from V and 5 from J, leaving 19 bases between them. Per the germline V gene, CDR1 is GTSNPN and CDR2 is SVGIG (reference sequence).

This clone came up a few times. The chain joins TRBV6-1 to TRBJ2-5; 14 bases are shared with TRBD2. The CDR3 has 15 amino acids. Germline-derived CDR1 and CDR2 are MNHNS and SASEGT. Unmatched junction bases numbered 5, after V lost 6 bases and J lost 5 bases. This CDR3 reads CASSRLAGGPETQYF. The DNA for the CDR3 is TGTGCCAGCAGCAGACTAGCGGGAGGGCCGGAGACCCAGTACTTC.